This TCR beta chain was identified in a study of tumor-infiltrating lymphocytes in primary liver carcinoma. The overall study: Aged between 30 and 69 years, the patients were men and women. Samples yielded about 3.65 to 7.13 million productive TCRbeta reads, similar across tissue types.

About this clonotype: This sequence may be a read error, since a much larger clone differs from it by one base.

CDR1 DFQATT and CDR2 SNEGSKA come from the germline V gene (reference sequence). CDR3 length equals 11 residues. The V gene lost 6 bases and the J gene lost 11 bases, with 14 bases spanning the gap. Co-extraction yielded RNA and DNA from around 20-30 mg of unsorted bulk tissue. Subjects presented with primary liver carcinoma managed by surgical resection. Over 80% of the cells in every tumor sample were viable tumor cells. With roughly 540 ng total RNA as template and a constant-region primer, TCR beta cDNA was made. What produced the TCR beta libraries was three nested multiplex PCR rounds using slightly modified ARM-PCR. The first two PCR rounds, approximately 10 cycles each, used TRBV1-TRBV30 forward primers and a C-beta reverse primer. TCRdb independently ran MiXCR on the multiplex PCR reads; one entry per CDR3 protein. The sample has tens of thousands of distinct CDR3 sequences; 65% to 80% are singletons.

The sequencing input was liver tumor tissue from sampling region 1. Noted subset: tumor region T1, superior pole. This receptor was identified in a man aged 40-50 years with primary liver carcinoma and hepatitis B virus infection. V gene TRBV20-1 combines with J gene TRBJ2-1; D remains unclear. CDR3 loop: CSAESSLKQFF. The CDR3, as DNA: TGCAGTGCGGAATCTAGTCTCAAGCAGTTCTTC.